This entry describes one T cell receptor beta chain. These data originate in a study of blood T cell repertoires in COVID-19. As originally analysed: Amplification from reference gene primers served as the basis for estimated nucleated cell counts. Clones were read by immunoSEQ multiplex PCR, and TCRdb kept only the in-frame ones, dropping some. V and J calls and clone size follow that table, whereas D and trimming were derived from the DNA. The repertoire includes 140,000 or so clones, about 86% of them detected once, and approximately 9% sits in the top ten. The source material was peripheral blood. The TCR was taken from a woman aged 45-60 years with active or convalescent COVID-19.

The CDR3 bases are TGTGCCAGCAGCCACACAGGGTCCGGAGCGGAAGCTTTCTTT. Protein: CASSHTGSGAEAFF. This rearrangement joins TRBV3-1 (or the pseudogene TRBV3-2) to TRBJ1-1, with D maybe TRBD1 (6 bases). CDR3 size: 14 residues. Between the trimmed V and J ends, which lost 3 bases and 8 bases, there was a span of 16 bases. The germline V gene encodes CDR1 LGHDT and CDR2 YNNKEL (reference sequence).